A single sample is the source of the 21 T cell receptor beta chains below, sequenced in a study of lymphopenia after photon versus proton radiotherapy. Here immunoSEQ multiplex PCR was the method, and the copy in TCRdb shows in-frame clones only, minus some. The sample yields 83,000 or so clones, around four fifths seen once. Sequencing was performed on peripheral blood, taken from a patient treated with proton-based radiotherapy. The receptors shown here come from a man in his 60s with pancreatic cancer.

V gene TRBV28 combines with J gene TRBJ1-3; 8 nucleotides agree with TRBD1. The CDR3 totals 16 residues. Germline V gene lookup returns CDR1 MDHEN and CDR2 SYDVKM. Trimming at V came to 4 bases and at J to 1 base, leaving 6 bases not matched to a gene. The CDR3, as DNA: TGTGCCAGCAGTTCTCCCAGGGGGCTTTCTGGAAACACCATATATTTT. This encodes CASSSPRGLSGNTIYF.

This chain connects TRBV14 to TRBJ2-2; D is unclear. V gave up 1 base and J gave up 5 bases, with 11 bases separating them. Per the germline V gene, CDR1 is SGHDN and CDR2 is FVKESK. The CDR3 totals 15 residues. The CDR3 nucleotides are TGTGCCAGCAGCCAAGTGAACAGTAAGACCGGGGAGCTGTTTTTT. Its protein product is CASSQVNSKTGELFF.

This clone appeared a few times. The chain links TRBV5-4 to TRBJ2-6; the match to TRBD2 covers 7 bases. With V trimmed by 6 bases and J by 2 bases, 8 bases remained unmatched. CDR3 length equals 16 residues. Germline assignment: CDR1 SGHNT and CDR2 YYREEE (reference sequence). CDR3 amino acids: CASIGGRETGANVLTF. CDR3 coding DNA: TGTGCCAGCATCGGGGGGAGGGAGACTGGGGCCAACGTCCTGACTTTC.

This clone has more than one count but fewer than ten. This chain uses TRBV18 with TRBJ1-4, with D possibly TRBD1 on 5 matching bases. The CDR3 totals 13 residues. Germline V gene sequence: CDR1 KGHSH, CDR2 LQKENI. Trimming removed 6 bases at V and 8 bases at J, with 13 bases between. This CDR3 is CASSEQAGEKLFF. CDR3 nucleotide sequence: TGTGCCAGCTCCGAACAGGCGGGCGAAAAACTGTTTTTT. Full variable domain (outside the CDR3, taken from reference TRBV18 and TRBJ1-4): NAGVMQNPRHLVRRRGQEARLRCSPMKGHSHVYWYRQLPEEGLKFMVYLQKENIIDESGMPKERFSAEFPKEGPSILRIQQVVRGDSAAYFCASSEQAGEKLFFGSGTQLSVL.

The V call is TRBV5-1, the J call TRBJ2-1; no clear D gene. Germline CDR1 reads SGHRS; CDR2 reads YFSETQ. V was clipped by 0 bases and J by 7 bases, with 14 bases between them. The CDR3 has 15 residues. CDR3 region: CASSLGHPIINEQFF. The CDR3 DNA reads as TGCGCCAGCAGCTTGGGACACCCGATCATTAATGAGCAGTTCTTC.

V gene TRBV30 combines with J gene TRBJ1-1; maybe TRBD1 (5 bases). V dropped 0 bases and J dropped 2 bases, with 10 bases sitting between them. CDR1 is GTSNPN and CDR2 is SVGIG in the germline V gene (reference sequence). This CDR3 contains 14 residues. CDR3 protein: CAWSVGGGNTEAFF. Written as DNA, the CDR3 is TGTGCCTGGAGTGTCGGGGGAGGAAACACTGAAGCTTTCTTT.

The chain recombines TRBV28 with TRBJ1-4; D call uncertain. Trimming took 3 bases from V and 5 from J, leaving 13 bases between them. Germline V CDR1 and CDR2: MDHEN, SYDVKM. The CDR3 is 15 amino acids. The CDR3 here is CASSLPGSRNEKLFF. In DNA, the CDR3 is TGTGCCAGCAGTTTGCCGGGATCCAGGAATGAAAAACTGTTTTTT.

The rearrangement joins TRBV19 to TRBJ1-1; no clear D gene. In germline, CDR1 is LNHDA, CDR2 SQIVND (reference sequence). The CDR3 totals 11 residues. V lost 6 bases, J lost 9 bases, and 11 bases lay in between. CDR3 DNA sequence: TGTGCCAGTAGCCCTGGACGGAAAGCTTTCTTT. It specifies CASSPGRKAFF.

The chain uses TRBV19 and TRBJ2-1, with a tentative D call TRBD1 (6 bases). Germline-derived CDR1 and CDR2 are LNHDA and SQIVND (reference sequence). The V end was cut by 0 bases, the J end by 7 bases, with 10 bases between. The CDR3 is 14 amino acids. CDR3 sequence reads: CASSIDPTGNEQFF. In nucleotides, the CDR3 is TGTGCCAGTAGTATAGATCCCACAGGGAATGAGCAGTTCTTC.

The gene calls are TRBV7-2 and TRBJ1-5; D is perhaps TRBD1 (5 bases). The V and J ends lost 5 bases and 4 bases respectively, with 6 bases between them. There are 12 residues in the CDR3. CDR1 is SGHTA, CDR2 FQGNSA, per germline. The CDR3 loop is CASSAGNQPQHF. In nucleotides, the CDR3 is TGTGCCAGCAGCGCAGGGAATCAGCCCCAGCATTTT. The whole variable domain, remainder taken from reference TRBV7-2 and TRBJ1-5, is GAGVSQSPSNKVTEKGKDVELRCDPISGHTALYWYRQSLGQGLEFLIYFQGNSAPDKSGLPSDRFSAERTGGSVSTLTIQRTQQEDSAVYLCASSAGNQPQHFGDGTRLSIL.

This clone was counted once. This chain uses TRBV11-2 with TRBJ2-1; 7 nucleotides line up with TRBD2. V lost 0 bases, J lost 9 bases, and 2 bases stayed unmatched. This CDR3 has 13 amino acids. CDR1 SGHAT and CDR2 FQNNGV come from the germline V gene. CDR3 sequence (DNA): TGTGCCAGCAGCTTAGATTGGGGGGGTGAGCAGTTCTTC. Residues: CASSLDWGGEQFF.

The CDR3 is CASSSPRGFAEAFF. The CDR3 nucleotides read TGTGCCAGCAGCTCTCCCAGAGGTTTTGCTGAAGCTTTCTTT. V gene TRBV11-3 combines with J gene TRBJ1-1; D unclear. The CDR3 length is 14 residues. Germline values: CDR1 SGHNT, CDR2 YENEEA. With 4 bases removed from V and 6 bases from J, the gap between germline ends came to 15 bases. The whole variable domain, remainder taken from reference TRBV11-3 and TRBJ1-1, is EAGVVQSPRYKIIEKKQPVAFWCNPISGHNTLYWYLQNLGQGPELLIRYENEEAVDDSQLPKDRFSAERLKGVDSTLKIQPAELGDSAVYLCASSSPRGFAEAFFGQGTRLTVV.

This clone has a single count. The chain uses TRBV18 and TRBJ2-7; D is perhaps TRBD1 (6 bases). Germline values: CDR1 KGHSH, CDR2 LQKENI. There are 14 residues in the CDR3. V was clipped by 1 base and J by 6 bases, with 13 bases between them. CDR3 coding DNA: TGTGCCAGCTCACCACAACAGGGTGGTGGCGAGCAGTACTTC. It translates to CASSPQQGGGEQYF. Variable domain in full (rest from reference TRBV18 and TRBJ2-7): NAGVMQNPRHLVRRRGQEARLRCSPMKGHSHVYWYRQLPEEGLKFMVYLQKENIIDESGMPKERFSAEFPKEGPSILRIQQVVRGDSAAYFCASSPQQGGGEQYFGPGTRLTVT.

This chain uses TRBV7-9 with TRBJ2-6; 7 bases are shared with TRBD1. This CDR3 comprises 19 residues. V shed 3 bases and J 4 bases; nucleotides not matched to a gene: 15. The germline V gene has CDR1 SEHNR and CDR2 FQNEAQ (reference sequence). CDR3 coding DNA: TGTGCCAGCAGCTTTAGGGGGCTGGGGGTCCTAGGCGGGGCCAACGTCCTGACTTTC. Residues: CASSFRGLGVLGGANVLTF.

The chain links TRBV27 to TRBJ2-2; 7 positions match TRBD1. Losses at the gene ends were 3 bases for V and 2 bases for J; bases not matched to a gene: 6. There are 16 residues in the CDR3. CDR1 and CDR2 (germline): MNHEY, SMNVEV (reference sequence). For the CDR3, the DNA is TGTGCCAGCAGTTTTCGTACAGGGGCTAACACCGGGGAGCTGTTTTTT. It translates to CASSFRTGANTGELFF.

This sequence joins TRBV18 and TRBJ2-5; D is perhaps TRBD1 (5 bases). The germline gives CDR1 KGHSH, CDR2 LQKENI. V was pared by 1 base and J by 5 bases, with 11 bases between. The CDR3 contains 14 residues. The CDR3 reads CASSPLEAGETQYF. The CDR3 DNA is TGTGCCAGCTCACCACTCGAGGCAGGGGAGACCCAGTACTTC.

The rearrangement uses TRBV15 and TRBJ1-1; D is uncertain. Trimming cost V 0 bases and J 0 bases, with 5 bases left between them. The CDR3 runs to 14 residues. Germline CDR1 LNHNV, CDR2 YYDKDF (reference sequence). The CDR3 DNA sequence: TGTGCCACCAGCAGAGATTGGATGAACACTGAAGCTTTCTTT. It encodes CATSRDWMNTEAFF.

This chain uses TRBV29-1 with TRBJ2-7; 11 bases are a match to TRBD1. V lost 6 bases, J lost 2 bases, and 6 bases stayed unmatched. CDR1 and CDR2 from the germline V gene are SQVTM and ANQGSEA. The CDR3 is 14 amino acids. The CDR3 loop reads CSVAGQGATYEQYF. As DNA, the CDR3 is TGCAGCGTAGCTGGACAGGGGGCAACCTACGAGCAGTACTTC.

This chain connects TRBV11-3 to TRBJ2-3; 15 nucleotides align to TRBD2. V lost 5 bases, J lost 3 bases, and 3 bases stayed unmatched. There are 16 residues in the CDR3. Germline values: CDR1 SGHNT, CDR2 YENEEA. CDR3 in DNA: TGTGCCAGCAGCACGGGACTAGCGGGAGGAACAGATACGCAGTATTTT. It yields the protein CASSTGLAGGTDTQYF.

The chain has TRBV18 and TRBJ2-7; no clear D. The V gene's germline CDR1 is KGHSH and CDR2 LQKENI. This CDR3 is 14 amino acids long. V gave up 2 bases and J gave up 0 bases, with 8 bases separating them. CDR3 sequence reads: CASSPGLSSYEQYF. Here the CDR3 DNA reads TGTGCCAGCTCACCAGGGCTTAGCTCCTACGAGCAGTACTTC. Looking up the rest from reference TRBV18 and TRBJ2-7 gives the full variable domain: NAGVMQNPRHLVRRRGQEARLRCSPMKGHSHVYWYRQLPEEGLKFMVYLQKENIIDESGMPKERFSAEFPKEGPSILRIQQVVRGDSAAYFCASSPGLSSYEQYFGPGTRLTVT.

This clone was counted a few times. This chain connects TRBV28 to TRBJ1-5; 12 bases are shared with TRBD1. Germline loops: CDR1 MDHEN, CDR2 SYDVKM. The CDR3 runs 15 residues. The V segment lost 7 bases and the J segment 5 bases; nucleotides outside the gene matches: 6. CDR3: CASNAGQGAHQPQHF. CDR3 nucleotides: TGTGCCAGCAATGCGGGACAGGGGGCGCATCAGCCCCAGCATTTT.